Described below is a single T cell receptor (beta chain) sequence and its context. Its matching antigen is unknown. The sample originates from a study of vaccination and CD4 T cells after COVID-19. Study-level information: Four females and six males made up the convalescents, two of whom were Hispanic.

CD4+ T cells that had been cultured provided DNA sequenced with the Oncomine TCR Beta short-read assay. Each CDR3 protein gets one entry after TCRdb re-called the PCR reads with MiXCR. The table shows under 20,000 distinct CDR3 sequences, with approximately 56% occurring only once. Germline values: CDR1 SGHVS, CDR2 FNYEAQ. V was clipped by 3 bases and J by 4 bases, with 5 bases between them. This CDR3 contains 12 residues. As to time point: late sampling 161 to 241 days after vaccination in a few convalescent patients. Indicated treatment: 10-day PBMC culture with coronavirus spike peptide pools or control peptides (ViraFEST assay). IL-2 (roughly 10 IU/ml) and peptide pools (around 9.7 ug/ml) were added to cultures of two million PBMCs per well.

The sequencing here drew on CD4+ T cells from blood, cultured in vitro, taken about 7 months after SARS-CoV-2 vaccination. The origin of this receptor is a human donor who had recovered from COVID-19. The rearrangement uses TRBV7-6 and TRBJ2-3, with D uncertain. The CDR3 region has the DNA TGTGCCAGCAGCTTCGTCGCAGATACGCAGTATTTT. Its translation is CASSFVADTQYF.